The clone carrying this TCR beta chain has more than one count but fewer than ten. The CDR3 length is 15 residues. Per germline, CDR1 LGHNA and CDR2 YNFKEQ. V was cut by 0 bases and J by 1 base, with 9 bases left in between. Prior to thyroid surgery, none of the patients had received any treatment. This sample is part of a study of metastatic and nonmetastatic thyroid tumors. Study-level background: Comparative analysis of repertoires was undertaken across blood and tumor or nodule tissue obtained from malignant and benign thyroid patients.

In the authors' methods: For papillary thyroid cancer, a distant-metastasis classifier was constructed from CDR3 differences observed across clinicopathological groups. TCRdb re-called the PCR reads with MiXCR. The V and J calls come from TCRdb's annotation, not from the publication. The sample consists of around 42,000 clones, around an eighth of them appearing once. This sequence originates from a male donor with papillary thyroid cancer or a benign thyroid nodule (not recorded which). Some clones in this sample may be carry-over from other donors' samples. Sequencing input: blood. This sequence joins TRBV4-2 and TRBJ1-1, with D hard to call. CDR3 in DNA: TGTGCCAGCAGCCAAGAGACGGGCCCGAACACTGAAGCTTTCTTT. Translated: CASSQETGPNTEAFF.